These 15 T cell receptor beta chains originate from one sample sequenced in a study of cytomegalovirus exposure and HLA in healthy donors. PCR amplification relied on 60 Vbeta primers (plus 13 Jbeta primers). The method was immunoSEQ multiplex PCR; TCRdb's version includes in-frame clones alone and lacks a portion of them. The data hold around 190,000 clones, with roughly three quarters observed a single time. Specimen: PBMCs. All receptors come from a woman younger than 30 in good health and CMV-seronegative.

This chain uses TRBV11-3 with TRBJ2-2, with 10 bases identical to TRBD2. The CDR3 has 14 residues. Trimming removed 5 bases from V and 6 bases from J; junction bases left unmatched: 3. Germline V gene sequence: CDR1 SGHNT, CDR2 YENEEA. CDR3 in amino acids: CASSQRGGSGELFF. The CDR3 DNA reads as TGTGCCAGCAGCCAGCGGGGGGGCTCCGGGGAGCTGTTTTTT. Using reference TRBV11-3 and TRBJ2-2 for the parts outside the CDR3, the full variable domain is EAGVVQSPRYKIIEKKQPVAFWCNPISGHNTLYWYLQNLGQGPELLIRYENEEAVDDSQLPKDRFSAERLKGVDSTLKIQPAELGDSAVYLCASSQRGGSGELFFGEGSRLTVL.

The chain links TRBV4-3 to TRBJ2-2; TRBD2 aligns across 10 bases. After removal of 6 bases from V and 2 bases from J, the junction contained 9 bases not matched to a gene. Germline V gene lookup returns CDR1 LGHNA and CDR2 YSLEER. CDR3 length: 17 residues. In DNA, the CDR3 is TGCGCCAGCAGTCAACTAGCGGGAAGTGACAACACCGGGGAGCTGTTTTTT. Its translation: CASSQLAGSDNTGELFF.

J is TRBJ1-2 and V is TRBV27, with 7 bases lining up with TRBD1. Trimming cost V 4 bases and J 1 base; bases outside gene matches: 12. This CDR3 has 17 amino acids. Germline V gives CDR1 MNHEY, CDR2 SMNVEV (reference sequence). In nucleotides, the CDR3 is TGTGCCAGCAGTTCAACGGGACAGCTAGTCTATAACTATGGCTACACCTTC. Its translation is CASSSTGQLVYNYGYTF.

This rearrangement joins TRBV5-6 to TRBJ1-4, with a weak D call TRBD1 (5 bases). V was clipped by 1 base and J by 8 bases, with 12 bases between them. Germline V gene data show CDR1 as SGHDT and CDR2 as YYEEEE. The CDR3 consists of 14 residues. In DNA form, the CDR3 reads TGTGCCAGCAGCTTGTGGGGCGCAGGGGAAAAACTGTTTTTT. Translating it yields CASSLWGAGEKLFF.

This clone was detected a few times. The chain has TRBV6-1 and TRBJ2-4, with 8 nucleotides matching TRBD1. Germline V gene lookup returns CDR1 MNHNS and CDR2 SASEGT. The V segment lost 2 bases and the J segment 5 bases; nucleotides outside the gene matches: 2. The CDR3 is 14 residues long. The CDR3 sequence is CASSESGGENIQYF. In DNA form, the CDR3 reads TGTGCCAGCAGTGAATCAGGGGGCGAAAACATTCAGTACTTC.

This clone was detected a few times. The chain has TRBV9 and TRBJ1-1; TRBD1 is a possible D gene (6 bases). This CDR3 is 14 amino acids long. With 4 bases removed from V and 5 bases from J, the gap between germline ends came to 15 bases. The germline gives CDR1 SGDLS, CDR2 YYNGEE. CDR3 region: CASSSGQHRTEAFF. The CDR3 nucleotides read TGTGCCAGCAGCTCAGGACAGCATAGGACTGAAGCTTTCTTT.

The DNA of the CDR3 is TGTGCCAGCAGTCGACAGGCTCCTTCCTACGAGCAGTACTTC. Translation gives CASSRQAPSYEQYF. The rearrangement uses TRBV6-6 and TRBJ2-7; maybe TRBD1 (6 bases). With 5 bases removed from V and 1 base from J, the gap between germline ends came to 12 bases. CDR3 length: 14 residues. Germline loops: CDR1 MNHNY, CDR2 SVGAGI (reference sequence).

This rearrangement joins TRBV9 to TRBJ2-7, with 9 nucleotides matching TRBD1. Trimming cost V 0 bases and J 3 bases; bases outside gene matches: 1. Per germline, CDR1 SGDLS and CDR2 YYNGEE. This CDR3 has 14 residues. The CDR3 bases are TGTGCCAGCAGCGTAGGGGACAGGGACTACGAGCAGTACTTC. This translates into CASSVGDRDYEQYF.

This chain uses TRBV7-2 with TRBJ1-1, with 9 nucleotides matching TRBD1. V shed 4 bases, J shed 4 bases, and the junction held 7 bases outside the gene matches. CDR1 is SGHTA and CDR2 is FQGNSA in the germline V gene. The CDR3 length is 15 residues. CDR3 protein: CASSSNRGRGTEAFF. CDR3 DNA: TGTGCCAGCAGCTCGAACAGGGGGCGCGGCACTGAAGCTTTCTTT.

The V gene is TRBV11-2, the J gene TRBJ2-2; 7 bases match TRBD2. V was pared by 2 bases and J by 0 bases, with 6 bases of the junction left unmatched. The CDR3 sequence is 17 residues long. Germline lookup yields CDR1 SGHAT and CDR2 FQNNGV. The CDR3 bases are TGTGCCAGCAGCTTATTCGGAGCGGGAACGAACACCGGGGAGCTGTTTTTT. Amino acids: CASSLFGAGTNTGELFF.

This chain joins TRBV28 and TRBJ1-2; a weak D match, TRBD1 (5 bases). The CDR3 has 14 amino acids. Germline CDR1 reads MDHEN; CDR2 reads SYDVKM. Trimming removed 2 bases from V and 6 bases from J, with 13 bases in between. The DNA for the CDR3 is TGTGCCAGCAGTTTAGCACAGGATGGTCATGGCTACACCTTC. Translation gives CASSLAQDGHGYTF.

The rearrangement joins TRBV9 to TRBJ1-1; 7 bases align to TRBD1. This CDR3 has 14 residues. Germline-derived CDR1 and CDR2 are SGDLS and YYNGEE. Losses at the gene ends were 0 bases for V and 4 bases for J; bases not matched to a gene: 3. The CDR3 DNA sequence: TGTGCCAGCAGCGTAGAAGGGGGCACCACTGAAGCTTTCTTT. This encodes CASSVEGGTTEAFF.

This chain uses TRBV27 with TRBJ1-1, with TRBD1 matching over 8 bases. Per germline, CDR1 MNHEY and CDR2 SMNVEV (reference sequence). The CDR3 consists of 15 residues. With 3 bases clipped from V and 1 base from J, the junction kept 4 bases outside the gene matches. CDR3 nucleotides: TGTGCCAGCAGTTTGATCGGGACAGGGAACACTGAAGCTTTCTTT. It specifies CASSLIGTGNTEAFF.

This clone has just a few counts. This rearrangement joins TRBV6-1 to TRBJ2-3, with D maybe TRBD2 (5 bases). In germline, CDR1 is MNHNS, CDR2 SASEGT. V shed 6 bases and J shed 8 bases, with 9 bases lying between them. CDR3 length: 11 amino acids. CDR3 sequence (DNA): TGTGCCAGCAGGGATGGAGGTACGCAGTATTTT. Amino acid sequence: CASRDGGTQYF.

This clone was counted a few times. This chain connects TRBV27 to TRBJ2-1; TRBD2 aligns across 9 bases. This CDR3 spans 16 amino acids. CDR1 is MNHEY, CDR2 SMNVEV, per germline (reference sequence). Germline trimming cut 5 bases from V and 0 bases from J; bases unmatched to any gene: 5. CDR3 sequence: CASSPLAGTSYNEQFF. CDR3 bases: TGTGCCAGCAGTCCTCTAGCGGGAACCTCCTACAATGAGCAGTTCTTC.